This entry is about one TCR beta chain. TCRdb's copy holds only in-frame clones and misses some; the assay was immunoSEQ multiplex PCR. The sample shows 28,000 or so clones, 88% of them seen only once. Trimming at V came to 2 bases and at J to 3 bases, leaving 4 bases not matched to a gene. Germline values: CDR1 MNHEY, CDR2 SVGAGI. The CDR3 is 14 amino acids. The source of the sample is a study of blood T cell repertoires in COVID-19. Study-level background: PBMCs, B-cell-depleted T cells, or T cells provided the cDNA or gDNA that made up the material.

This rearrangement joins TRBV6-5 to TRBJ2-7; 7 bases fit TRBD1. The origin of this receptor is a man aged 55 to 70 with COVID-19, enrolled during active disease. The sample taken for sequencing was peripheral blood. The CDR3 reads CASSYGTEIYEQYF. The CDR3 DNA follows: TGTGCCAGCAGTTACGGGACAGAGATCTACGAGCAGTACTTC.